This T cell receptor (beta chain) was profiled in a study of vaccination and CD4 T cells after COVID-19. Treatment given: approximately 10-day PBMC culture with coronavirus spike peptide pools or control peptides (ViraFEST assay). A remark on this clonotype: Its antigen is unidentified.

In germline, CDR1 is SEHNR, CDR2 FQNEAQ (reference sequence). The CDR3 is made up of 12 amino acids. The germline V and J ends were trimmed by 2 bases and 8 bases, with 9 bases remaining between them. With the Oncomine TCR Beta short-read assay, DNA from cultured CD4+ T cells was sequenced. The genomic DNA was obtained from cultured CD4+ T cells by extraction with the QIAamp micro DNA kit. TCRdb passed the PCR reads through MiXCR, listing each CDR3 protein once. Among 7,100 or so distinct CDR3 sequences listed, about 76% were seen once. The sample was CD4+ T cells from blood, cultured in vitro. This chain joins TRBV7-9 and TRBJ1-1; no reliable D call. This TCR was recovered from a human donor who had recovered from COVID-19. Here the CDR3 reads CASSLKGGEAFF. CDR3 nucleotide sequence: TGTGCCAGCAGCTTAAAGGGCGGGGAAGCTTTCTTT.